Below are 7 T cell receptor beta chains sequenced from a single sample in a study of T cell responses to AZD1222 COVID-19 vaccine. Profiled with immunoSEQ multiplex PCR; TCRdb holds only in-frame clones, not every one. The sample gives under 200,000 clones, roughly 90% of which show up once; 4% to 4.5% is in the top ten. The specimen comprised peripheral blood, sampled 28 days after the second AZD1222 dose. These receptors were taken from an adult who received the AZD1222 COVID-19 vaccine.

V is TRBV10-3 and J is TRBJ1-3; D perhaps matches TRBD1 (6 bases). The CDR3 spans 15 residues. The V gene's germline CDR1 is ENHRY and CDR2 SYGVKD. V was trimmed by 4 bases and J by 4 bases, leaving 14 bases between them. As DNA, the CDR3 is TGTGCCATCAGTGGGACCCAGGGGTTGGGAAACACCATATATTTT. Protein product: CAISGTQGLGNTIYF.

This chain links TRBV7-2 with TRBJ2-7; D tentatively reads TRBD1 or TRBD2 (5 bases each). This CDR3 has 15 amino acids. Per germline, CDR1 SGHTA and CDR2 FQGNSA. The V and J ends lost 1 base and 4 bases respectively, with 14 bases between them. CDR3 in DNA: TGTGCCAGCAGCTTAGGTGTTGGGACCTTTTACGAGCAGTACTTC. This codes for CASSLGVGTFYEQYF.

This chain links TRBV6-6 with TRBJ1-2; D perhaps matches TRBD1 (5 bases). The V gene lost 0 bases and the J gene lost 4 bases, with 9 bases spanning the gap. Looked up from germline, CDR1 is MNHNY and CDR2 is SVGAGI (reference sequence). This CDR3 has 14 amino acids. Here the CDR3 reads CASSYSRGVYGYTF. The CDR3 region has the DNA TGTGCCAGCAGTTACTCGAGGGGAGTCTATGGCTACACCTTC.

This clone was seen a handful of times. The genes are TRBV5-1 and TRBJ1-5; tentative D call: TRBD1 (5 bases). The CDR3 runs to 14 residues. Trimming left V 1 base short and J 4 bases short, with 9 bases between. CDR1 is SGHRS and CDR2 is YFSETQ in the germline V gene. CDR3 residues: CASSLRGGNQPQHF. CDR3 in DNA: TGCGCCAGCAGCTTGAGGGGAGGTAATCAGCCCCAGCATTTT.

The chain carries TRBV11-2 and TRBJ1-1, with D uncertain. The CDR3 runs 12 residues. Trimming pared 4 bases from V and 1 base from J, leaving 4 bases between. Germline CDR1 and CDR2: SGHAT and FQNNGV. In DNA, the CDR3 is TGTGCCAGCAGCTCCCCGAACACTGAAGCTTTCTTT. Protein sequence: CASSSPNTEAFF.

V usage is TRBV18 and J usage is TRBJ2-3, with D unclear. CDR3 size: 14 residues. The germline V gene has CDR1 KGHSH and CDR2 LQKENI. Trimming took off 8 bases at V and 0 bases at J, with 12 bases between the two ends. CDR3: CASQLGRSTDTQYF. The CDR3 DNA reads TGTGCCAGCCAACTCGGGCGTAGCACAGATACGCAGTATTTT.

This chain links TRBV7-8 with TRBJ2-7, with a weak D call TRBD1 (5 bases). In germline, CDR1 is SGHVS, CDR2 FQNEAQ. V was clipped by 1 base and J by 7 bases, with 11 bases between them. This CDR3 has 13 amino acids. CDR3 loop: CASSLVGRTEQYF. CDR3 DNA: TGTGCCAGCAGCTTAGTCGGCAGGACAGAGCAGTACTTC. Based on the CDR3 plus reference TRBV7-8 and TRBJ2-7, the full variable domain is GAGVSQSPRYKVAKRGQDVALRCDPISGHVSLFWYQQALGQGPEFLTYFQNEAQLDKSGLPSDRFFAERPEGSVSTLKIQRTQQEDSAVYLCASSLVGRTEQYFGPGTRLTVT.